A selection of T cell receptor beta chains follows, all from one sample in a study of control samples from healthy donors and cancer patients. Clones were read by immunoSEQ multiplex PCR, and TCRdb kept only the in-frame ones, dropping some. The table records around 110,000 clones, 80% to 90% of them present only once. Material for sequencing was PBMCs. These receptors were taken from a woman in her forties or fifties with colorectal cancer. Each CDR3 is given with its conserved first and last residue. Each record gives: CDR3 protein, CDR3 DNA, D gene, J gene, V gene, clone size. The D gene is left open where the match is weak. Expanded clones get a size class; other rows say once, few or many, or leave the size out.

CASSFSDQPQHF | TGTGCCAGCAGTTTCTCCGATCAGCCCCAGCATTTT | NA | TRBJ1-5 | TRBV12-3/TRBV12-4 | once
CASGGVQGTYEQYF | TGCGCCAGCGGAGGGGTTCAGGGGACCTACGAGCAGTACTTC | NA | TRBJ2-7 | TRBV5-1 | NA
CASSLVQRNTEAFF | TGCGCCAGCAGCTTGGTTCAGCGAAACACTGAAGCTTTCTTT | NA | TRBJ1-1 | TRBV5-1 | NA
CASSLAPSRNTDTQYF | TGCGCCAGCAGCTTGGCGCCCTCTCGAAACACAGATACGCAGTATTTT | NA | TRBJ2-3 | TRBV5-1 | NA
CASSLGTSGADTQYF | TGTGCCAGCAGCTTGGGGACTAGCGGGGCAGATACGCAGTATTTT | TRBD2 | TRBJ2-3 | TRBV5-5 | NA
CASSPLGEQFF | TGTGCCAGCTCACCACTAGGTGAGCAGTTCTTC | NA | TRBJ2-1 | TRBV18 | NA
CASSLLGQAGQPQHF | TGCGCCAGCAGCTTACTGGGACAGGCTGGTCAGCCCCAGCATTTT | TRBD1 | TRBJ1-5 | TRBV5-1 | NA
CASSLQHQTGLSTEAFF | TGTGCCAGCAGTTTACAACACCAGACAGGCCTCTCCACCGAAGCTTTCTTT | NA | TRBJ1-1 | TRBV27 | once
CASSTHRDRPNYGYTF | TGTGCCAGTAGTACTCACCGGGACAGACCTAACTATGGCTACACCTTC | TRBD1 | TRBJ1-2 | TRBV19 | NA
CASSPGHLNTEAFF | TGTGCCAGCAGCCCGGGACACTTGAACACTGAAGCTTTCTTT | NA | TRBJ1-1 | TRBV7-8 | NA
CASSSPSADSGNTIYF | TGTGCCAGCAGTTCCCCCTCGGCTGACTCTGGAAACACCATATATTTT | NA | TRBJ1-3 | TRBV28 | NA
CASSLGLQNTGELFF | TGCGCCAGCAGCTTGGGACTGCAAAACACCGGGGAGCTGTTTTTT | NA | TRBJ2-2 | TRBV5-1 | NA
CASSSPTGTSQETQYF | TGTGCCAGCAGTTCCCCGACAGGGACTTCCCAAGAGACCCAGTACTTC | NA | TRBJ2-5 | TRBV6-5 | few
CASSVVKGRGNSGANVLTF | TGTGCCAGCAGCGTAGTTAAGGGCAGGGGGAACTCTGGGGCCAACGTCCTGACTTTC | TRBD1 | TRBJ2-6 | TRBV9 | NA
CASSQTVYEQYF | TGTGCCAGCAGCCAAACAGTTTACGAGCAGTACTTC | NA | TRBJ2-7 | TRBV3-1/TRBV3-2 | once
CASRTQGYAGELFF | TGTGCCAGCAGGACACAGGGGTACGCCGGGGAGCTGTTTTTT | TRBD1 | TRBJ2-2 | TRBV6-5 | NA
CAWSRSPGQEAFF | TGTGCCTGGAGTCGCTCACCGGGACAGGAAGCTTTCTTT | TRBD1 | TRBJ1-1 | TRBV30 | NA
CASTFTDPVRAPQHF | TGCGCCAGCACCTTCACGGATCCCGTGCGCGCTCCCCAGCATTTT | NA | TRBJ1-5 | TRBV23-1 | few
CASSRDRNTGELFF | TGTGCCAGCTCACGGGACAGAAACACCGGGGAGCTGTTTTTT | TRBD1 | TRBJ2-2 | TRBV18 | NA
CSATRGSHTF | TGCAGTGCTACCAGGGGAAGTCACACCTTC | NA | TRBJ1-2 | TRBV20-1 | NA
CASSSGYNTEAFF | TGTGCCAGTAGTAGTGGGTACAACACTGAAGCTTTCTTT | NA | TRBJ1-1 | TRBV19 | NA
CASSPRTGSYEQYF | TGTGCCAGCAGCCCCCGGACAGGCTCCTACGAGCAGTACTTC | TRBD1 | TRBJ2-7 | TRBV5-6 | NA
CASSSGDPQETQYF | TGTGCCAGCAGCTCGGGGGACCCCCAAGAGACCCAGTACTTC | NA | TRBJ2-5 | TRBV7-9 | NA
CASSVEDRVLIAGELFF | TGTGCCAGCAGCGTAGAAGACAGGGTTCTTATCGCCGGGGAGCTGTTTTTT | TRBD1 | TRBJ2-2 | TRBV9 | NA
CASSLVVGGPTEAFF | TGCGCCAGCAGTTTGGTAGTCGGGGGCCCAACAGAAGCTTTCTTT | NA | TRBJ1-1 | TRBV5-1 | NA
CASARGSYNEQFF | TGTGCCAGTGCTCGGGGCTCCTACAATGAGCAGTTCTTC | NA | TRBJ2-1 | TRBV19 | NA
CAISESGGKAFF | TGTGCCATCAGTGAGTCGGGGGGGAAAGCTTTCTTT | NA | TRBJ1-1 | TRBV10-3 | NA
CASSLFGGRTEENIQYF | TGTGCCAGCAGCTTATTTGGTGGGAGAACGGAAGAAAACATTCAGTACTTC | NA | TRBJ2-4 | TRBV11-2 | NA
CASSWGTTLDEQYF | TGTGCCAGCAGCTGGGGGACAACTTTGGACGAGCAGTACTTC | NA | TRBJ2-7 | TRBV5-5 | NA
CASSPDTMNTEAFF | TGCGCCAGCAGCCCAGACACAATGAACACTGAAGCTTTCTTT | NA | TRBJ1-1 | TRBV5-1 | NA
CASRMGLAGAETQYF | TGTGCCAGTAGGATGGGACTAGCGGGAGCAGAGACCCAGTACTTC | TRBD2 | TRBJ2-5 | TRBV19 | NA
CASSRRLGDHNEQFF | TGTGCCAGCAGTCGACGACTAGGGGACCACAATGAGCAGTTCTTC | NA | TRBJ2-1 | TRBV6-5 | NA
CASSDSKRQPHFF | TGTGCCAGCAGTGATTCTAAGAGACAGCCGCATTTCTTT | NA | TRBJ1-1 | TRBV2 | few
CASSILGISNQPQHF | TGTGCCAGTAGTATTCTGGGTATTAGCAATCAGCCCCAGCATTTT | NA | TRBJ1-5 | TRBV19 | NA
CASSSLTGGYSPLHF | TGTGCCAGCAGCTCGCTGACAGGGGGTTATTCACCCCTCCACTTT | TRBD1 | TRBJ1-6 | TRBV27 | few
CASGSRTAGNTIYF | TGTGCTAGTGGTTCCCGGACAGCTGGAAACACCATATATTTT | NA | TRBJ1-3 | TRBV12-5 | NA
CASSWRADQPQHF | TGTGCCAGCAGTTGGAGGGCGGATCAGCCCCAGCATTTT | NA | TRBJ1-5 | TRBV12-3/TRBV12-4 | NA
CASSQDRRGTSANYGYTF | TGCGCCAGCAGCCAAGATCGGAGGGGGACCTCCGCTAACTATGGCTACACCTTC | NA | TRBJ1-2 | TRBV4-1 | once
CASTLSGTAMTGYTF | TGTGCCAGCACCCTATCCGGGACGGCAATGACTGGCTACACCTTC | NA | TRBJ1-2 | TRBV6-5 | NA
CASSNPGQGRSETQYF | TGTGCCAGCAGTAACCCGGGACAGGGGAGGTCGGAGACCCAGTACTTC | TRBD1 | TRBJ2-5 | TRBV6-6 | NA
CASSAQGILNTGELFF | TGTGCCAGCAGCGCACAGGGTATTCTGAACACCGGGGAGCTGTTTTTT | NA | TRBJ2-2 | TRBV7-3 | NA
CASNSGRVGTGELFF | TGTGCCAGCAACTCGGGCAGGGTGGGAACCGGGGAGCTGTTTTTT | NA | TRBJ2-2 | TRBV28 | NA
CASSSSYLAGVGETQYF | TGCGCCAGCAGCTCCTCCTACCTAGCGGGAGTAGGAGAGACCCAGTACTTC | TRBD2 | TRBJ2-5 | TRBV5-1 | NA
CASSQVSGTGETQYF | TGTGCCAGCAGCCAAGTTTCAGGGACGGGAGAGACCCAGTACTTC | NA | TRBJ2-5 | TRBV4-2 | NA
CASSLVLGYTEAFF | TGCGCCAGCAGCTTGGTCTTGGGGTACACTGAAGCTTTCTTT | NA | TRBJ1-1 | TRBV5-1 | once
CASSEQGQQGETQYF | TGTGCCAGCAGTGAACAGGGACAGCAAGGGGAGACCCAGTACTTC | TRBD1 | TRBJ2-5 | TRBV2 | NA
CASSSDRIPGNTIYF | TGTGCCAGCAGTTCGGACAGGATCCCTGGAAACACCATATATTTT | TRBD1 | TRBJ1-3 | TRBV5-8 | medium-sized
CASSDTYYEQYF | TGCGCCAGCAGTGACACATACTACGAGCAGTACTTC | NA | TRBJ2-7 | TRBV10-1 | once